One sample yielded the 32 T cell receptor beta chains listed below, sequenced in a study of shared clonotypes between healthy human individuals. Sequenced by immunoSEQ multiplex PCR; TCRdb stores in-frame clones only, minus some. This table holds 800,000 to 950,000 clones, roughly 96% found once. CD45RO-negative CD8 cells positively selected for CCR7 made up the naive population, which excluded terminally differentiated effector memory CD45RA+ cells. What was sequenced was naive CD8+ T cells sorted from blood. These TCRs come from a man aged 25 to 40 in good health.

This clone was picked up one time. The chain carries TRBV5-5 and TRBJ2-3; 10 positions agree with TRBD2. V dropped 4 bases and J dropped 1; count of bases not matched to a gene: 3. Germline-derived CDR1 and CDR2 are SGHKS and YYEKEE (reference sequence). The CDR3 consists of 15 residues. The CDR3 DNA is TGTGCCAGCAGCCCAGGACTAGCGGGCACAGATACGCAGTATTTT. Translating gives CASSPGLAGTDTQYF.

The chain joins TRBV28 to TRBJ2-7, with 10 bases that match TRBD1. This CDR3 region has 16 residues. Trimming took 5 bases from V and 0 from J; bases not matched to a gene: 7. Germline CDR1 MDHEN, CDR2 SYDVKM. CDR3 bases: TGTGCCAGCAGTACGGGACAGGGGTCCGGCTCCTACGAGCAGTACTTC. It specifies CASSTGQGSGSYEQYF.

The chain is built from TRBV5-5 and TRBJ1-5; D ambiguous. The CDR3 contains 15 residues. CDR1 is SGHKS, CDR2 YYEKEE, per germline (reference sequence). Trimming took 0 bases from V and 0 from J, leaving 7 bases between them. The CDR3 loop is CASSLGGSSNQPQHF. CDR3 nucleotide sequence: TGTGCCAGCAGCTTGGGTGGTAGTAGCAATCAGCCCCAGCATTTT.

This clone showed up just once. The genes are TRBV5-5 and TRBJ2-5, with D possibly being TRBD1 (6 bases). The CDR3 has 16 amino acids. Per germline, CDR1 SGHKS and CDR2 YYEKEE (reference sequence). V lost 5 bases and J lost 5, with 22 bases in between. The CDR3 protein is CASRFGDILPTETQYF. CDR3 DNA: TGTGCCAGCAGATTCGGGGACATCTTACCAACTGAGACCCAGTACTTC.

The chain has TRBV7-9 and TRBJ1-4, with 8 nucleotides matching TRBD1. The CDR3 runs 13 residues. The germline V gene encodes CDR1 SEHNR and CDR2 FQNEAQ (reference sequence). The trim removed 10 bases at V and 4 bases at J, leaving 5 bases unmatched. Here the CDR3 reads CAIRQGFNEKLFF. As DNA, the CDR3 is TGTGCCATTCGACAGGGGTTTAATGAAAAACTGTTTTTT.

The rearrangement links TRBV25-1 to TRBJ1-4; 9 bases line up with TRBD1. Germline V gene lookup returns CDR1 MGHDK and CDR2 SYGVNS. This CDR3 spans 18 amino acids. V gave up 1 base and J gave up 4 bases; unmatched junction bases: 10. The CDR3 DNA reads TGTGCCAGCAGTGAATTCGGGACAGGGAGTGGGAGTAATGAAAAACTGTTTTTT. Its translation is CASSEFGTGSGSNEKLFF. Full variable domain (outside the CDR3, taken from reference TRBV25-1 and TRBJ1-4): EADIYQTPRYLVIGTGKKITLECSQTMGHDKMYWYQQDPGMELHLIHYSYGVNSTEKGDLSSESTVSRIRTEHFPLTLESARPSHTSQYLCASSEFGTGSGSNEKLFFGSGTQLSVL.

This chain uses TRBV29-1 with TRBJ2-1, with D unclear. This CDR3 comprises 14 residues. V lost 1 base and J 6 bases, leaving 13 bases between the germline ends. Looked up from germline, CDR1 is SQVTM and CDR2 is ANQGSEA. The CDR3 reads CSVEVAGLGNEQFF. CDR3 DNA: TGCAGCGTTGAAGTGGCCGGGTTGGGCAATGAGCAGTTCTTC.

The V and J genes are TRBV9 and TRBJ2-5, with unresolved D. Trimming shortened V by 0 bases and J by 1 base, and 10 bases separated the two germline ends. The CDR3 consists of 15 residues. Looked up from germline, CDR1 is SGDLS and CDR2 is YYNGEE. The CDR3 nucleotides read TGTGCCAGCAGCGTAGTGGGCGGTAGCCAAGAGACCCAGTACTTC. Amino acids: CASSVVGGSQETQYF. Drawing the rest from reference TRBV9 and TRBJ2-5, the complete variable domain is DSGVTQTPKHLITATGQRVTLRCSPRSGDLSVYWYQQSLDQGLQFLIQYYNGEERAKGNILERFSAQQFPDLHSELNLSSLELGDSALYFCASSVVGGSQETQYFGPGTRLLVL.

The chain has TRBV29-1 and TRBJ2-5; 11 bases match TRBD2. With V trimmed by 5 bases and J by 5 bases, 10 bases remained unmatched. In germline, CDR1 is SQVTM, CDR2 ANQGSEA. The length of the CDR3 is 15 residues. For the CDR3, the DNA is TGCAGCGTTTCTTTAGCGGGAGGGCGGATTGAGACCCAGTACTTC. This encodes CSVSLAGGRIETQYF.

To note about this clone: A read error may produce the germline difference seen at one junction end. V and J are TRBV30 and TRBJ1-4; perhaps TRBD1 as D (6 bases). Germline V lookup: CDR1 GTSNPN, CDR2 SVGIG (reference sequence). The CDR3 is 12 amino acids. The CDR3 loop reads CAWGQSGGKLLF. CDR3 nucleotide sequence: TGTGCCTGGGGACAGAGCGGCGGAAAACTCCTTTTT.

The rearrangement joins TRBV9 to TRBJ2-1; D gene uncertain. Looked up from germline, CDR1 is SGDLS and CDR2 is YYNGEE. The CDR3 runs 13 residues. The V end lost 1 base, the J end lost 8 bases, and 10 bases lay between the germline ends. This chain's CDR3 is CASSVQEPDEQFF. CDR3 sequence (DNA): TGTGCCAGCAGCGTACAGGAGCCCGATGAGCAGTTCTTC.

The J gene is TRBJ1-1, the V gene TRBV9, with TRBD1 as a possible D gene (5 bases). The CDR3 spans 15 residues. Germline values: CDR1 SGDLS, CDR2 YYNGEE. Trimming took 0 bases from V and 1 from J, leaving 10 bases between them. CDR3 bases: TGTGCCAGCAGCGTAGAAGGGACGGCGAACACTGAAGCTTTCTTT. It encodes CASSVEGTANTEAFF. The whole variable domain, filled in from reference TRBV9 and TRBJ1-1, reads DSGVTQTPKHLITATGQRVTLRCSPRSGDLSVYWYQQSLDQGLQFLIQYYNGEERAKGNILERFSAQQFPDLHSELNLSSLELGDSALYFCASSVEGTANTEAFFGQGTRLTVV.

This chain connects TRBV11-2 to TRBJ2-5; D is unclear. The V end was cut by 1 base, the J end by 5 bases, with 11 bases between. The CDR3 runs to 14 residues. Germline loops: CDR1 SGHAT, CDR2 FQNNGV. The CDR3 coding sequence is TGTGCCAGCAGCTTAGTTTGGGGTGGGGAGACCCAGTACTTC. Translating it yields CASSLVWGGETQYF.

This rearrangement joins TRBV5-4 to TRBJ1-1, with unresolved D. The germline CDR1 and CDR2 sequences are SGHNT and YYREEE (reference sequence). The CDR3 has 15 residues. Trimming pared 6 bases from V and 1 base from J, leaving 16 bases between. CDR3 protein: CASIPPGIGNTEAFF. In DNA form, the CDR3 reads TGTGCCAGCATCCCACCGGGAATTGGGAACACTGAAGCTTTCTTT. The variable domain in full, completed from reference TRBV5-4 and TRBJ1-1, reads ETGVTQSPTHLIKTRGQQVTLRCSSQSGHNTVSWYQQALGQGPQFIFQYYREEENGRGNFPPRFSGLQFPNYSSELNVNALELDDSALYLCASIPPGIGNTEAFFGQGTRLTVV.

This chain connects TRBV21-1 to TRBJ2-7; TRBD2 reflects the table's D call only, with no check against the DNA. TRBV21-1 is shown as a pseudogene. The CDR3 consists of 10 residues. The CDR3 reads CASSKRREYF. DNA of the CDR3: TGTGCCAGCAGCAAAAGGAGGGAGTACTTC.

Worth noting for this clone: Other DNA sequences within the sample encode an identical CDR3. V and J are TRBV9 and TRBJ2-7, with D uncertain. Germline V gene data show CDR1 as SGDLS and CDR2 as YYNGEE. The CDR3 runs to 13 residues. The V end lost 0 bases, the J end lost 3 bases, and 7 bases lay between the germline ends. The CDR3 bases are TGTGCCAGCAGCGTAGCAGGAAACTACGAGCAGTACTTC. Its translation is CASSVAGNYEQYF.

Remarks on this clone: This same CDR3 is encoded by further DNA sequences in the sample. This sequence joins TRBV15 and TRBJ2-7, with 10 bases aligning to TRBD1. CDR1 is LNHNV and CDR2 is YYDKDF in the germline V gene (reference sequence). The CDR3 length is 14 residues. The V gene end was trimmed by 3 bases and the J gene end by 2 bases; junction bases not matched to a gene: 1. CDR3 coding DNA: TGTGCCACCAGCAGGGGGACAGGGGCCTACGAGCAGTACTTC. Translated: CATSRGTGAYEQYF.

The V and J genes are TRBV15 and TRBJ2-7; D remains unclear. This CDR3 region has 14 residues. With 0 bases removed from V and 1 base from J, the gap between germline ends came to 7 bases. Germline CDR1 LNHNV, CDR2 YYDKDF (reference sequence). CDR3 DNA sequence: TGTGCCACCAGCAGAGATCGTCCGTCCTACGAGCAGTACTTC. Its protein product is CATSRDRPSYEQYF.

The rearrangement joins TRBV11-2 to TRBJ2-1, with D possibly TRBD1 on 6 matching bases. Germline-derived CDR1 and CDR2 are SGHAT and FQNNGV. V lost 0 bases to trimming and J lost 0 bases, with 12 bases between them. The CDR3 totals 17 residues. Written as DNA, the CDR3 is TGTGCCAGCAGCTTAGATGGAACAGGGTACTCCTACAATGAGCAGTTCTTC. Translated, it gives CASSLDGTGYSYNEQFF.

This chain uses TRBV2 with TRBJ2-7, with 10 bases aligning to TRBD2. Losses at the gene ends were 2 bases for V and 5 bases for J; bases not matched to a gene: 3. The CDR3 consists of 14 residues. Looked up from germline, CDR1 is SNHLY and CDR2 is FYNNEI. The CDR3 bases are TGTGCCAGCAGTGAACGACTAGCGGGCGACGAGCAGTACTTC. Encoded protein: CASSERLAGDEQYF.

This chain uses TRBV5-4 with TRBJ2-7; 13 bases line up with TRBD2. This CDR3 is built from 14 residues. Germline assignment: CDR1 SGHNT and CDR2 YYREEE (reference sequence). Trimming removed 4 bases from V and 5 bases from J; junction bases left unmatched: 3. The CDR3 DNA is TGTGCCAGCAGCCGGACTAGCGGGAGCCACGAGCAGTACTTC. Protein: CASSRTSGSHEQYF. Based on the CDR3 plus reference TRBV5-4 and TRBJ2-7, the full variable domain is ETGVTQSPTHLIKTRGQQVTLRCSSQSGHNTVSWYQQALGQGPQFIFQYYREEENGRGNFPPRFSGLQFPNYSSELNVNALELDDSALYLCASSRTSGSHEQYFGPGTRLTVT.

As regards this clone: This specimen includes other DNA sequences encoding the same CDR3. The rearrangement uses TRBV9 and TRBJ2-7; 8 bases map to TRBD1. This CDR3 comprises 15 residues. J lost 2 bases, V lost 0 bases, and 4 bases had no gene match. Germline CDR1 is SGDLS and CDR2 is YYNGEE. CDR3 loop: CASSVGQGATYEQYF. As DNA, the CDR3 is TGTGCCAGCAGCGTAGGGCAGGGGGCCACCTACGAGCAGTACTTC.

The chain joins TRBV4-1 to TRBJ2-3; D is possibly TRBD1 (6 bases). Germline V gene data show CDR1 as MGHRA and CDR2 as YSYEKL. There are 16 residues in the CDR3. The ends were cut back, 7 bases at V and 5 bases at J, with 22 bases in the middle. The CDR3 DNA sequence: TGCGCCAGCAATTTGGAGAGTTTGGGGGCAAAAGATACGCAGTATTTT. Its protein product is CASNLESLGAKDTQYF.

J is TRBJ2-5 and V is TRBV28, with D tentatively TRBD1 (8 bases). CDR1 is MDHEN, CDR2 SYDVKM, per germline. The CDR3 sequence is 15 residues long. Trimming removed 3 bases at V and 4 bases at J, with 15 bases between. The CDR3 here is CASSFRNRGGETQYF. The DNA for the CDR3 is TGTGCCAGCAGTTTTCGAAACAGGGGGGGAGAGACCCAGTACTTC.

In this sample, this clone turned up once. V is TRBV7-9 and J is TRBJ1-2, with a weak D call TRBD1 (6 bases). V lost 5 bases and J lost 8, with 12 bases in between. The CDR3 has 12 amino acids. The germline V gene encodes CDR1 SEHNR and CDR2 FQNEAQ (reference sequence). The CDR3, as DNA: TGTGCCAGCAGCACAGACAGGCGGGGCTACACCTTC. It is translated as CASSTDRRGYTF. The variable domain in full, with the rest retrieved from reference TRBV7-9 and TRBJ1-2, is DTGVSQNPRHKITKRGQNVTFRCDPISEHNRLYWYRQTLGQGPEFLTYFQNEAQLEKSRLLSDRFSAERPKGSFSTLEIQRTEQGDSAMYLCASSTDRRGYTFGSGTRLTVV.

Details on this clone: The same CDR3 is also encoded by other DNA sequences in this sample. This rearrangement joins TRBV7-9 to TRBJ1-2; D is unclear. V was shortened by 1 base and J by 2 bases, with 8 bases between the two germline ends. The CDR3 is made up of 14 amino acids. Germline V lookup: CDR1 SEHNR, CDR2 FQNEAQ (reference sequence). In DNA form, the CDR3 reads TGTGCCAGCAGCTTAGGTACGGGAAACTATGGCTACACCTTC. Its protein is CASSLGTGNYGYTF.

This chain joins TRBV4-1 and TRBJ2-7; D perhaps matches TRBD1 (6 bases). Germline CDR1 and CDR2: MGHRA and YSYEKL. The CDR3 loop spans 14 amino acids. The V end was cut by 2 bases, the J end by 4 bases, with 12 bases between. The CDR3 reads CASSQSDQGYEQYF. The DNA for the CDR3 is TGCGCCAGCAGCCAAAGCGACCAGGGGTACGAGCAGTACTTC.

In the case of this clone: Different DNA sequences within this sample yield the same CDR3. V and J are TRBV11-2 and TRBJ2-1; the match to TRBD2 covers 11 bases. This CDR3 spans 15 amino acids. Per germline, CDR1 SGHAT and CDR2 FQNNGV. The ends lost 4 bases at V and 5 bases at J; junction bases unmatched: 4. The CDR3 nucleotides are TGTGCCAGCAGCTCCCGGACTAGCGGGCACAATGAGCAGTTCTTC. Translating gives CASSSRTSGHNEQFF.

The V call is TRBV27, the J call TRBJ2-7; 8 nucleotides match TRBD1. Germline trimming cut 5 bases from V and 5 bases from J; bases unmatched to any gene: 5. This CDR3 has 13 amino acids. In germline, CDR1 is MNHEY, CDR2 SMNVEV (reference sequence). In nucleotides, the CDR3 is TGTGCCAGCAGTCAACCGGACAGGGACGAGCAGTACTTC. It is translated as CASSQPDRDEQYF.

This clone showed up just once. The chain has TRBV7-9 and TRBJ1-1; D not certain. The V end was cut by 2 bases, the J end by 1 base, with 11 bases between. Germline V CDR1 and CDR2: SEHNR, FQNEAQ (reference sequence). The CDR3 spans 15 residues. CDR3 loop: CASSLRRRENTEAFF. The CDR3 DNA follows: TGTGCCAGCAGCTTAAGACGACGGGAGAACACTGAAGCTTTCTTT.

This clone came up once. The chain recombines TRBV27 with TRBJ2-7; unclear D gene. Germline-derived CDR1 and CDR2 are MNHEY and SMNVEV (reference sequence). The CDR3 has 14 amino acids. The V end lost 5 bases, the J end lost 0 bases, and 11 bases lay between the germline ends. DNA of the CDR3: TGTGCCAGCAGTCCCTTAGACTTCTCCTACGAGCAGTACTTC. Its protein product is CASSPLDFSYEQYF.

This clone appeared a single time. The V call is TRBV28, the J call TRBJ2-7; 9 nucleotides line up with TRBD2. V shed 6 bases, J shed 3 bases, and the junction held 9 bases outside the gene matches. Germline V lookup: CDR1 MDHEN, CDR2 SYDVKM. The CDR3 loop spans 15 amino acids. In DNA, the CDR3 is TGTGCCAGCAGGCTGGGACTAGCAGTCGTCTACGAGCAGTACTTC. Its protein is CASRLGLAVVYEQYF.